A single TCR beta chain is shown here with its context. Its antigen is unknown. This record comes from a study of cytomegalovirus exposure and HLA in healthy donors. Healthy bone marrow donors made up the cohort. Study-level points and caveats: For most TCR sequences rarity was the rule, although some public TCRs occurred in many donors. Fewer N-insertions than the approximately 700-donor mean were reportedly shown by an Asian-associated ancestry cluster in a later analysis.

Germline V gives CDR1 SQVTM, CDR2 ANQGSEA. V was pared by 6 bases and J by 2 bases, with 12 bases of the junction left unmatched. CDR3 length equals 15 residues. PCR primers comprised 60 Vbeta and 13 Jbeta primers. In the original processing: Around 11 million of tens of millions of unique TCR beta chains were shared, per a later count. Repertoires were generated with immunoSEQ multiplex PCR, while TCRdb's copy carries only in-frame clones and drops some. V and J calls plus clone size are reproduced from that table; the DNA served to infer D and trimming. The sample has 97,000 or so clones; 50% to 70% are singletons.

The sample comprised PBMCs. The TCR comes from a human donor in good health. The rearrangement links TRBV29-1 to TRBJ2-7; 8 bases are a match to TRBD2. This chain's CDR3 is CSVTLGGRTTYEQYF. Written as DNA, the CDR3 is TGCAGCGTCACTTTGGGCGGGAGGACCACCTACGAGCAGTACTTC.